At least ten counts were recorded for the clone carrying this T cell receptor (beta chain). The sample belongs to a study of Graves' ophthalmopathy and Graves' hyperthyroidism. Scientists amplified the TCR beta CDR3 regions from RNA transcripts. Amplification began with first-round RT-PCR using HTBI primers, then second-round multiplex PCR was performed. From the multiplex PCR reads, TCRdb called clonotypes with MiXCR, one entry per CDR3 protein. The table shows hundreds of thousands of distinct CDR3 sequences, with about 21% occurring only once. Germline CDR1 LNHNV, CDR2 YYDKDF (reference sequence). Trimming left V 0 bases short and J 8 bases short, with 16 bases between. This CDR3 has 15 residues.

V is TRBV15 and J is TRBJ1-2; the D is unclear. The sequenced material came from peripheral blood. The receptor comes from a woman under 30 with stable Graves' hyperthyroidism. CDR3 in DNA: TGTGCCACCAGCAGAGATTTTGTACCGAGGGCAGGCTACACCTTC. This sequence encodes CATSRDFVPRAGYTF.